Below, 10 T cell receptor beta chains from the same sample are listed, as sequenced in a study of T cell repertoires in cytomegalovirus infection. TCRdb called the reads again in MiXCR, with one record for every CDR3 protein. The sample has a few hundred thousand distinct CDR3 sequences; over 7.5% are singletons. The specimen sequenced was PBMCs. Source of these receptors: a human donor in good health (CMV status not recorded). Some clones in this sample may be carry-over from other donors' samples.

This clonotype was seen many times. The V and J genes are TRBV20-1 and TRBJ2-5; weak D call: TRBD1 (6 bases). The V end lost 1 base, the J end lost 3 bases, and 12 bases lay between the germline ends. This CDR3 is built from 14 residues. Germline loops: CDR1 DFQATT, CDR2 SNEGSKA (reference sequence). CDR3 protein: CSARVSRGEETQYF. As DNA, the CDR3 is TGCAGTGCTAGAGTGAGCAGGGGTGAAGAGACCCAGTACTTC.

In its sample, this clonotype was seen a few times. The CDR3 region has the DNA TGCGCCAGCAGCCAAGATTTTAGCGAGTCGTACAATGAGCAGTTCTTC. Residues: CASSQDFSESYNEQFF. This sequence joins TRBV4-3 and TRBJ2-1, with D possibly being TRBD2 (5 bases). V was pared by 0 bases and J by 4 bases, with 13 bases between. This CDR3 spans 16 amino acids. Per germline, CDR1 LGHNA and CDR2 YSLEER.

The sample holds many counts of this clonotype. This chain connects TRBV7-2 to TRBJ2-5; 9 bases align to TRBD1. The V gene end was trimmed by 5 bases and the J gene end by 5 bases; junction bases not matched to a gene: 9. The CDR3 has 15 amino acids. The germline V gene has CDR1 SGHTA and CDR2 FQGNSA. CDR3 nucleotide sequence: TGTGCCAGCAGCGATGACAGGGGGGTCGGGGAGACCCAGTACTTC. This encodes CASSDDRGVGETQYF.

The chain is built from TRBV7-2 and TRBJ2-5; perhaps TRBD2 as D (5 bases). Germline V lookup: CDR1 SGHTA, CDR2 FQGNSA. The CDR3 has 13 amino acids. Trimming pared 2 bases from V and 5 bases from J, leaving 9 bases between. CDR3 DNA sequence: TGTGCCAGCAGCTTATCGGGGTTGGAGACCCAGTACTTC. As protein: CASSLSGLETQYF.

This clonotype occurred a few times. This chain connects TRBV7-2 to TRBJ2-5, with 8 bases fitting TRBD1. The CDR3 is 15 residues long. Trimming took 2 bases from V and 5 from J; bases not matched to a gene: 7. The germline V gene encodes CDR1 SGHTA and CDR2 FQGNSA. The CDR3 is CASSLPDRGRETQYF. The CDR3 nucleotides are TGTGCCAGCAGCTTACCAGACAGGGGCCGGGAGACCCAGTACTTC. The full variable domain, rest sourced from reference TRBV7-2 and TRBJ2-5, is GAGVSQSPSNKVTEKGKDVELRCDPISGHTALYWYRQSLGQGLEFLIYFQGNSAPDKSGLPSDRFSAERTGGSVSTLTIQRTQQEDSAVYLCASSLPDRGRETQYFGPGTRLLVL.

This clonotype was seen ten or more times. The chain joins TRBV7-9 to TRBJ2-3, with TRBD1 matching 7 bases. In germline, CDR1 is SEHNR, CDR2 FQNEAQ (reference sequence). The CDR3 covers 15 residues. V lost 5 bases, J lost 3 bases, and 8 bases stayed unmatched. The CDR3 coding sequence is TGTGCCAGCAGCAGACAGGGATACGATACAGATACGCAGTATTTT. Residues: CASSRQGYDTDTQYF.

The chain is built from TRBV11-1 and TRBJ2-7; D uncertain. V gave up 3 bases and J gave up 0 bases, with 6 bases separating them. This CDR3 is 13 amino acids long. Germline V CDR1 and CDR2: SGHAT, FQDESV (reference sequence). In nucleotides, the CDR3 is TGTGCCAGCAGCTTTGGAGTCTCCTACGAGCAGTACTTC. This codes for CASSFGVSYEQYF. Together with reference TRBV11-1 and TRBJ2-7, the CDR3 gives the full variable domain: EAEVAQSPRYKITEKSQAVAFWCDPISGHATLYWYRQILGQGPELLVQFQDESVVDDSQLPKDRFSAERLKGVDSTLKIQPAELGDSAMYLCASSFGVSYEQYFGPGTRLTVT.

The V and J genes are TRBV6-1 and TRBJ2-1; 7 nucleotides align to TRBD1. This CDR3 has 13 residues. Germline assignment: CDR1 MNHNS and CDR2 SASEGT. The ends lost 5 bases at V and 10 bases at J; junction bases unmatched: 8. CDR3 residues: CASSYFPTGEQFF. The CDR3 nucleotides are TGTGCCAGCAGTTATTTTCCGACAGGGGAGCAGTTCTTC.

This clonotype was recorded many times. V is TRBV7-9 and J is TRBJ2-3; 7 nucleotides match TRBD2. The CDR3 extends over 16 amino acids. The germline V gene has CDR1 SEHNR and CDR2 FQNEAQ (reference sequence). V trimming: 5 bases; J trimming: 2 bases; junction bases outside the gene matches: 10. DNA for the CDR3: TGTGCCAGCAGCCCGGCTGGGCTAGCGGACACAGATACGCAGTATTTT. Translation gives CASSPAGLADTDTQYF.

This clonotype was recorded many times. CDR3 amino acids: CASSAYRGPDTGELFF. DNA of the CDR3: TGTGCCAGCAGCGCATACAGGGGGCCGGACACCGGGGAGCTGTTTTTT. The chain employs TRBV7-2 and TRBJ2-2, with TRBD1 matching over 9 bases. Germline CDR1 is SGHTA and CDR2 is FQGNSA. With 5 bases clipped from V and 3 bases from J, the junction kept 7 bases outside the gene matches. The CDR3 runs to 16 residues. Together with reference TRBV7-2 and TRBJ2-2, the CDR3 gives the full variable domain: GAGVSQSPSNKVTEKGKDVELRCDPISGHTALYWYRQSLGQGLEFLIYFQGNSAPDKSGLPSDRFSAERTGGSVSTLTIQRTQQEDSAVYLCASSAYRGPDTGELFFGEGSRLTVL.